The 6 T cell receptor beta chains below all came from one sample that was sequenced in a study of OX40 agonist ivuxolimab in advanced cancers. Preparation of the library involved the immunoSEQ multiplex PCR assay. TCRdb took over this immuneACCESS table, retaining in-frame rearrangements with V and J assigned. Such tables are incomplete; in checked studies, under half of the missing clones stem from an unresolved V gene, and the remainder is unexplained. The sample table lists about 37,000 clones, around 89% of them with a count of one. The leading ten clones occupy 0.5% to 0.65% of the sample. The material was CD4+ or CD8+ T cells sorted from blood, obtained in a trial of the OX40 agonist ivuxolimab. These receptors originate from an adult with an advanced solid tumor such as melanoma, head and neck, liver or kidney cancer.

This clone was seen a handful of times. This chain joins TRBV7-2 and TRBJ2-5, with 9 bases aligning to TRBD1. This CDR3 region has 16 residues. The germline V gene has CDR1 SGHTA and CDR2 FQGNSA. The V gene end was trimmed by 5 bases and the J gene end by 2 bases; junction bases not matched to a gene: 9. CDR3 DNA sequence: TGTGCCAGCAGCCTAGGGGACAGGGAAATACAAGAGACCCAGTACTTC. It encodes CASSLGDREIQETQYF. The full variable domain, its missing parts supplied by reference TRBV7-2 and TRBJ2-5, is GAGVSQSPSNKVTEKGKDVELRCDPISGHTALYWYRQSLGQGLEFLIYFQGNSAPDKSGLPSDRFSAERTGGSVSTLTIQRTQQEDSAVYLCASSLGDREIQETQYFGPGTRLLVL.

The V call is TRBV5-1, the J call TRBJ2-1; no reliable D call. Trimming shortened V by 0 bases and J by 8 bases, and 15 bases separated the two germline ends. Germline CDR1 SGHRS, CDR2 YFSETQ. The CDR3 contains 15 residues. CDR3 sequence: CASSLERARSDEQFF. The DNA of the CDR3 is TGCGCCAGCAGCTTGGAAAGGGCGAGGTCCGATGAGCAGTTCTTC.

This chain joins TRBV7-3 and TRBJ2-7, with D unclear. This CDR3 is 13 amino acids long. The germline CDR1 and CDR2 sequences are SGHTA and FQGTGA. The V end was cut by 2 bases, the J end by 0 bases, with 5 bases between. CDR3 loop: CASSLGYSYEQYF. DNA of the CDR3: TGTGCCAGCAGCTTAGGCTACTCCTACGAGCAGTACTTC.

V is TRBV6-5 and J is TRBJ1-1; TRBD1 might be the D (5 bases). Looked up from germline, CDR1 is MNHEY and CDR2 is SVGAGI. This CDR3 has 16 amino acids. V lost 3 bases to trimming and J lost 0 bases, with 14 bases between them. CDR3 amino acids: CASSYGGISMNTEAFF. As DNA, the CDR3 is TGTGCCAGCAGTTATGGGGGGATCTCCATGAACACTGAAGCTTTCTTT.

The V call is TRBV11-1, the J call TRBJ1-1, with D unclear. CDR3 length: 12 residues. V lost 5 bases, J lost 6 bases, and 10 bases lay in between. Germline CDR1 and CDR2: SGHAT and FQDESV (reference sequence). CDR3 sequence reads: CASSTKSSEAFF. The CDR3 DNA follows: TGTGCCAGCAGCACAAAGAGCTCTGAAGCTTTCTTT.

The chain carries TRBV28 and TRBJ1-2; possibly TRBD1 for D (5 bases). The CDR3 has 14 residues. Germline V lookup: CDR1 MDHEN, CDR2 SYDVKM. Trimming cost V 6 bases and J 1 base, with 12 bases left between them. CDR3 protein: CASRSLQGNYGYTF. The CDR3 nucleotides read TGTGCCAGCAGATCCCTTCAGGGTAACTATGGCTACACCTTC.